Listed below are T cell receptor beta chains from one sample, sequenced in a study of T cell responses to AZD1222 COVID-19 vaccine. Generated by immunoSEQ multiplex PCR, the TCRdb table keeps only in-frame clones and is missing some. The sample lists about 93,000 clones, roughly nine tenths occurring once. The sample consisted of peripheral blood, taken 28 days after the second AZD1222 dose. These TCRs come from an adult who received the AZD1222 COVID-19 vaccine. Each CDR3 is given without its conserved first and last residue. Each record gives: CDR3 protein, J gene, V gene, D gene. D genes are given only for firm matches.

CDR3aa: ASSPLGEENTEAF
j_gene: TRBJ1-1
v_gene: TRBV18
d_gene: .

CDR3aa: ASSGLDPNEQF
j_gene: TRBJ2-1
v_gene: TRBV2
d_gene: .

CDR3aa: ASSQEASGRTDTQY
j_gene: TRBJ2-3
v_gene: TRBV4-2
d_gene: .

CDR3aa: ASSSPGTSGVTQY
j_gene: TRBJ2-3
v_gene: TRBV5-4
d_gene: TRBD2

CDR3aa: ASSFVPYHEQY
j_gene: TRBJ2-7
v_gene: TRBV11-2
d_gene: .

CDR3aa: ASSLVILGASSYEQY
j_gene: TRBJ2-7
v_gene: TRBV5-6
d_gene: .

CDR3aa: ASSEASGAINQPQH
j_gene: TRBJ1-5
v_gene: TRBV6-1
d_gene: .

CDR3aa: ASSYRLTNSPLH
j_gene: TRBJ1-6
v_gene: TRBV6-5
d_gene: .

CDR3aa: ASGSDTLTLGAF
j_gene: TRBJ1-1
v_gene: TRBV12-5
d_gene: .

CDR3aa: ASSISDEQY
j_gene: TRBJ2-7
v_gene: TRBV18
d_gene: .

CDR3aa: ASSQGPPGLYTVDTQY
j_gene: TRBJ2-3
v_gene: TRBV3-1/TRBV3-2
d_gene: .

CDR3aa: AWRAVPYLGANVLT
j_gene: TRBJ2-6
v_gene: TRBV30
d_gene: .

CDR3aa: ASSAGNSYNEQF
j_gene: TRBJ2-1
v_gene: TRBV11-3
d_gene: .

CDR3aa: ASSATVNTEAF
j_gene: TRBJ1-1
v_gene: TRBV9
d_gene: .

CDR3aa: ASSPYRGDRDSYEQY
j_gene: TRBJ2-7
v_gene: TRBV5-4
d_gene: TRBD1

CDR3aa: ASSFYRGQPQH
j_gene: TRBJ1-5
v_gene: TRBV27
d_gene: TRBD1

CDR3aa: ASSLGVPGDTEAF
j_gene: TRBJ1-1
v_gene: TRBV7-2
d_gene: .

CDR3aa: ASSLPTSGGADTQY
j_gene: TRBJ2-3
v_gene: TRBV5-1
d_gene: TRBD2

CDR3aa: ASSEWTGANTEAF
j_gene: TRBJ1-1
v_gene: TRBV27
d_gene: TRBD1

CDR3aa: ASSLVDLQETQY
j_gene: TRBJ2-5
v_gene: TRBV5-1
d_gene: .

CDR3aa: ASSIGEYYGYT
j_gene: TRBJ1-2
v_gene: TRBV19
d_gene: .

CDR3aa: ASSWADQGSYNEQF
j_gene: TRBJ2-1
v_gene: TRBV6-5
d_gene: .

CDR3aa: ASSQEVLTYEQY
j_gene: TRBJ2-7
v_gene: TRBV4-2
d_gene: .

CDR3aa: ASSVTGLAGDEQY
j_gene: TRBJ2-7
v_gene: TRBV9
d_gene: TRBD2

CDR3aa: ASSEEVTSSGEQY
j_gene: TRBJ2-7
v_gene: TRBV6-1
d_gene: TRBD2

CDR3aa: ASSRGLAGGSLETQY
j_gene: TRBJ2-5
v_gene: TRBV11-3
d_gene: TRBD2

CDR3aa: ASREFGYGYT
j_gene: TRBJ1-2
v_gene: TRBV13
d_gene: .

CDR3aa: ASSEYRLGSEQY
j_gene: TRBJ2-7
v_gene: TRBV10-1
d_gene: .

CDR3aa: ASSRAENTEAF
j_gene: TRBJ1-1
v_gene: TRBV5-4
d_gene: .

CDR3aa: ASSPWTGYNEQF
j_gene: TRBJ2-1
v_gene: TRBV14
d_gene: TRBD1

CDR3aa: ASSPLANTEAF
j_gene: TRBJ1-1
v_gene: TRBV9
d_gene: .

CDR3aa: ASSVEPFTEAF
j_gene: TRBJ1-1
v_gene: TRBV9
d_gene: .

CDR3aa: AFTQGGGGYT
j_gene: TRBJ1-2
v_gene: TRBV30
d_gene: TRBD1

CDR3aa: ASTGWGINYGYT
j_gene: TRBJ1-2
v_gene: TRBV7-9
d_gene: .

CDR3aa: ASTLQGSVTGELF
j_gene: TRBJ2-2
v_gene: TRBV6-5
d_gene: TRBD1

CDR3aa: ASSPTSNYGYT
j_gene: TRBJ1-2
v_gene: TRBV6-5
d_gene: .

CDR3aa: ASSPPEAGADQPQH
j_gene: TRBJ1-5
v_gene: TRBV6-6
d_gene: .

CDR3aa: ASSNLDWTGVNQPQH
j_gene: TRBJ1-5
v_gene: TRBV19
d_gene: TRBD1

CDR3aa: ASSWASGAQETQY
j_gene: TRBJ2-5
v_gene: TRBV2
d_gene: TRBD2

CDR3aa: ASSLGGGGRGLEQY
j_gene: TRBJ2-7
v_gene: TRBV5-1
d_gene: TRBD2

CDR3aa: ASTPRQGVYYGYT
j_gene: TRBJ1-2
v_gene: TRBV6-5
d_gene: TRBD1

CDR3aa: ASTASVGGTEAF
j_gene: TRBJ1-1
v_gene: TRBV9
d_gene: .

CDR3aa: ASSLILQGTGYT
j_gene: TRBJ1-2
v_gene: TRBV28
d_gene: .

CDR3aa: ASSALLMLPSSEQY
j_gene: TRBJ2-7
v_gene: TRBV6-1
d_gene: .

CDR3aa: ASLGRNTEAF
j_gene: TRBJ1-1
v_gene: TRBV12-3/TRBV12-4
d_gene: .

CDR3aa: ASSQVVTTLSSYNEQF
j_gene: TRBJ2-1
v_gene: TRBV4-2
d_gene: .

CDR3aa: ASSLQEGGDTGELF
j_gene: TRBJ2-2
v_gene: TRBV18
d_gene: .

CDR3aa: ASSRGLATPDTQY
j_gene: TRBJ2-3
v_gene: TRBV5-1
d_gene: .

CDR3aa: ASSLATAGELF
j_gene: TRBJ2-2
v_gene: TRBV11-2
d_gene: .

CDR3aa: ASDLAGGYNEQF
j_gene: TRBJ2-1
v_gene: TRBV2
d_gene: TRBD2

CDR3aa: ASSVGLDTQY
j_gene: TRBJ2-3
v_gene: TRBV9
d_gene: .

CDR3aa: ASSVGDRGYEQY
j_gene: TRBJ2-7
v_gene: TRBV9
d_gene: TRBD1

CDR3aa: ASSPDFQGGGGYT
j_gene: TRBJ1-2
v_gene: TRBV18
d_gene: TRBD1